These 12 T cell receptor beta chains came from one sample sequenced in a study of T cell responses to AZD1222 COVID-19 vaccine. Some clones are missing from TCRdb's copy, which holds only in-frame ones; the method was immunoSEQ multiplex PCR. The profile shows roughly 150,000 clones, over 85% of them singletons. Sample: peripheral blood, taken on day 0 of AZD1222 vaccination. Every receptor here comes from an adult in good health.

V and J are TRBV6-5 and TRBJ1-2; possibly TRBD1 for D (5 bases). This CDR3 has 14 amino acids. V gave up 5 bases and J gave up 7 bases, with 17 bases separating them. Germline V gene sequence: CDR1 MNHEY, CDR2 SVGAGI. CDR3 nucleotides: TGTGCCAGCAGTCCCCGGGGCCGGACGGGTGGCTACACCTTC. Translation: CASSPRGRTGGYTF.

CDR3 coding DNA: TGTGCCAGTAGTGTCGGGACAGGGATTGAAAAACTGTTTTTT. The encoded protein is CASSVGTGIEKLFF. V is TRBV19 and J is TRBJ1-4, with TRBD1 matching 9 bases. After removal of 5 bases from V and 7 bases from J, the junction contained 5 bases not matched to a gene. CDR1 is LNHDA and CDR2 is SQIVND in the germline V gene (reference sequence). This CDR3 region has 14 residues.

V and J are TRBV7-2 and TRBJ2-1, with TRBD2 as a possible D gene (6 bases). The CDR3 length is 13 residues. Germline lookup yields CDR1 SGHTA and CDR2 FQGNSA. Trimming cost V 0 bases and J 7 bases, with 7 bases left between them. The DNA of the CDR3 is TGTGCCAGCAGCTTAGCGGAGGGAAATGAGCAGTTCTTC. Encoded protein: CASSLAEGNEQFF. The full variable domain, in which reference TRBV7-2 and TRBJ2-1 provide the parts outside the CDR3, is GAGVSQSPSNKVTEKGKDVELRCDPISGHTALYWYRQSLGQGLEFLIYFQGNSAPDKSGLPSDRFSAERTGGSVSTLTIQRTQQEDSAVYLCASSLAEGNEQFFGPGTRLTVL.

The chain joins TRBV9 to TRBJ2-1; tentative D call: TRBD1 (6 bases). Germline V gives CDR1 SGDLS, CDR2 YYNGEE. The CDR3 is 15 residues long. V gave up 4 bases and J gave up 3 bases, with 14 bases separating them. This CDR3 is CASSPKGDYYNEQFF. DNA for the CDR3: TGTGCCAGCAGCCCGAAGGGGGATTACTACAATGAGCAGTTCTTC. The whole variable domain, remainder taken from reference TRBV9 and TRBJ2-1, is DSGVTQTPKHLITATGQRVTLRCSPRSGDLSVYWYQQSLDQGLQFLIQYYNGEERAKGNILERFSAQQFPDLHSELNLSSLELGDSALYFCASSPKGDYYNEQFFGPGTRLTVL.

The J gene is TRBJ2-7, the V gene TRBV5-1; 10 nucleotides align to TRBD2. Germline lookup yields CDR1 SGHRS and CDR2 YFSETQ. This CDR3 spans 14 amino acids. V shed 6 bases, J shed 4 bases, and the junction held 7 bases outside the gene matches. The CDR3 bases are TGCGCCAGCACGAGCGGGGGGGCTTTTTACGAGCAGTACTTC. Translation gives CASTSGGAFYEQYF.

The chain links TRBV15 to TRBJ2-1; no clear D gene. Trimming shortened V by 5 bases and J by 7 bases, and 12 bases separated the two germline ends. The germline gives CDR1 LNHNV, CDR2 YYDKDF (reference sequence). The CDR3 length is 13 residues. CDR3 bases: TGTGCCACCAGCTTATCCCAGAGAAATGAGCAGTTCTTC. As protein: CATSLSQRNEQFF.

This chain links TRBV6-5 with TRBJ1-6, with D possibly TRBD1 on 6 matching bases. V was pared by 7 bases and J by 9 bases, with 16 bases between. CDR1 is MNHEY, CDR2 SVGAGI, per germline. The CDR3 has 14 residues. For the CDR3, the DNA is TGTGCCAGCACCGGAGGGCAAGGGGGTTCACCCCTCCACTTT. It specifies CASTGGQGGSPLHF.

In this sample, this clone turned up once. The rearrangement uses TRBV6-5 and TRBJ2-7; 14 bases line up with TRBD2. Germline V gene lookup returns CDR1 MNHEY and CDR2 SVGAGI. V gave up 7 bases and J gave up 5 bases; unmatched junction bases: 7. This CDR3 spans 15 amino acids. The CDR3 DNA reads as TGTGCCAGCACCCCGGGACTAGCGGGAGCCCACGAGCAGTACTTC. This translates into CASTPGLAGAHEQYF.

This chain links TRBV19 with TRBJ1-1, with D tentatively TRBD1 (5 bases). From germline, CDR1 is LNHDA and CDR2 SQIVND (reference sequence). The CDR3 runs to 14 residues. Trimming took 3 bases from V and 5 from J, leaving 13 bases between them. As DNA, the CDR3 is TGTGCCAGTAGTATGATGAGGGGTCGAACTGAAGCTTTCTTT. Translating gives CASSMMRGRTEAFF.

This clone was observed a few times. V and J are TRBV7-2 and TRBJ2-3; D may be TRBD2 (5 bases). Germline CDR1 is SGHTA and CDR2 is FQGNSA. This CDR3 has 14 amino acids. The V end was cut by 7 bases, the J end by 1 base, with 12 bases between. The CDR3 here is CASNPEGGTDTQYF. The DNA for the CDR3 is TGTGCCAGCAATCCCGAGGGTGGCACAGATACGCAGTATTTT.

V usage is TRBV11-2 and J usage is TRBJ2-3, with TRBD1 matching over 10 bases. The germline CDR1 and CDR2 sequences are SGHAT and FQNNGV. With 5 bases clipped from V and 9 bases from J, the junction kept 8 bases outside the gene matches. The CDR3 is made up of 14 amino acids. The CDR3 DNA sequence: TGTGCCAGCAGCCTATCGGGACAGGGGAACACGCAGTATTTT. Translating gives CASSLSGQGNTQYF.

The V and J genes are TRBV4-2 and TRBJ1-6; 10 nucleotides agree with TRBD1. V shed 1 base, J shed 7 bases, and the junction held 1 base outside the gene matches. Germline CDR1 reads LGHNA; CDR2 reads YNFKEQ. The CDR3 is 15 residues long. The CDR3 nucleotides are TGTGCCAGCAGCCAAGGGGACAGGGGAAATTCACCCCTCCACTTT. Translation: CASSQGDRGNSPLHF.